This T cell receptor beta chain is from a study of cytomegalovirus exposure and HLA in healthy donors. Study-wide points: Versus the approximately 720-donor mean, an Asian-associated ancestry cluster reportedly showed fewer N-insertions in a later analysis.

This clone was observed a few times. Antigen specificity is unknown. V was pared by 3 bases and J by 0 bases, with 7 bases between. The length of the CDR3 is 14 residues. Germline lookup yields CDR1 MRHNA and CDR2 SNTAGT. 60 Vbeta and 13 Jbeta primers were used in PCR. TCRdb keeps only in-frame clones here, not all; method: immunoSEQ multiplex PCR. The sample lists around 140,000 clones; under 85% were seen once. The origin of this receptor is a male donor in good health and CMV-seropositive. The rearrangement links TRBV6-4 to TRBJ2-3; D not certain. The sequenced material came from PBMCs. DNA of the CDR3: TGTGCCAGCAGTGAACAGCTAAGCACAGATACGCAGTATTTT. This gives the protein CASSEQLSTDTQYF.